What follows are 18 T cell receptor beta chains derived from one specimen sequenced in a study of blood T cell repertoires in COVID-19 (dated by TCRdb to about 2020). The library was prepared using the immunoSEQ multiplex PCR assay. TCRdb took over this immuneACCESS table, retaining in-frame rearrangements with V and J assigned. Such tables are incomplete; in checked studies, under half of the missing clones stem from an unresolved V gene, and the remainder is unexplained. Recorded for this sample are tens of thousands of clones; approximately 91% of them occurred a single time. Approximately 1.6% of the sample is held by the ten biggest clonotypes. Sequencing input: peripheral blood. The receptors derive from a human donor in a cohort sampled during active COVID-19.

The genes are TRBV6-1 and TRBJ2-1; D is possibly TRBD1 (5 bases). The CDR3 runs 14 residues. The V gene lost 0 bases and the J gene lost 8 bases, with 11 bases spanning the gap. Germline assignment: CDR1 MNHNS and CDR2 SASEGT. The CDR3 DNA reads as TGTGCCAGCAGTGAAGCGTGGCCCAGGGATGAGCAGTTCTTC. Amino acids: CASSEAWPRDEQFF.

V gene TRBV9 combines with J gene TRBJ2-5; TRBD2 aligns across 13 bases. V lost 0 bases, J lost 5 bases, and 7 bases stayed unmatched. The CDR3 has 17 amino acids. Germline CDR1 SGDLS, CDR2 YYNGEE. The CDR3 DNA is TGTGCCAGCAGCGTAGACCTCGTGACTAGCGGGAGGGAGACCCAGTACTTC. This translates into CASSVDLVTSGRETQYF.

The DNA of the CDR3 is TGTGCCAGCAGTTACCCAGAGACGGGCACTGAAGCTTTCTTT. Translation gives CASSYPETGTEAFF. The rearrangement links TRBV6-6 to TRBJ1-1; the D is unclear. Germline V gene data show CDR1 as MNHNY and CDR2 as SVGAGI (reference sequence). This CDR3 has 14 residues. Trimming removed 2 bases from V and 4 bases from J, with 11 bases in between.

The chain links TRBV11-2 to TRBJ2-5; D call uncertain. V was shortened by 5 bases and J by 5 bases, with 6 bases between the two germline ends. The CDR3 runs to 11 residues. Germline V gene sequence: CDR1 SGHAT, CDR2 FQNNGV. In DNA form, the CDR3 reads TGTGCCAGCAGCCGTCTGGAGACCCAGTACTTC. This gives the protein CASSRLETQYF.

V usage is TRBV4-3 and J usage is TRBJ2-1, with D possibly matching TRBD2 (6 bases). The CDR3 is 15 amino acids. The ends were cut back, 5 bases at V and 0 bases at J, with 11 bases in the middle. Germline CDR1 and CDR2: LGHNA and YSLEER. The CDR3 region has the DNA TGCGCCAGCAGCGCGGCGGGGAGCTCCTACAATGAGCAGTTCTTC. Translated, it gives CASSAAGSSYNEQFF.

This clone came up once. This chain links TRBV18 with TRBJ2-7; 7 nucleotides line up with TRBD1. CDR3 length: 15 amino acids. The germline V gene encodes CDR1 KGHSH and CDR2 LQKENI. Losses at the gene ends were 2 bases for V and 0 bases for J; bases not matched to a gene: 4. The CDR3: CASSPSDRNSYEQYF. CDR3 DNA: TGTGCCAGCTCACCATCGGACAGGAACTCCTACGAGCAGTACTTC. Looking up the rest from reference TRBV18 and TRBJ2-7 gives the full variable domain: NAGVMQNPRHLVRRRGQEARLRCSPMKGHSHVYWYRQLPEEGLKFMVYLQKENIIDESGMPKERFSAEFPKEGPSILRIQQVVRGDSAAYFCASSPSDRNSYEQYFGPGTRLTVT.

The chain links TRBV9 to TRBJ1-1; 9 bases agree with TRBD1. There are 15 residues in the CDR3. J lost 5 bases, V lost 3 bases, and 8 bases had no gene match. The V gene's germline CDR1 is SGDLS and CDR2 YYNGEE. CDR3 DNA: TGTGCCAGCAGCGGGGGGACAGGGCAAGGAACTGAAGCTTTCTTT. It yields the protein CASSGGTGQGTEAFF.

The J gene is TRBJ2-1, the V gene TRBV5-4; no firm D call. The germline CDR1 and CDR2 sequences are SGHNT and YYREEE (reference sequence). Trimming left V 4 bases short and J 7 bases short, with 12 bases between. There are 13 residues in the CDR3. CDR3 in amino acids: CASSTGSKNEQFF. CDR3 nucleotide sequence: TGTGCCAGCAGCACCGGGTCGAAGAATGAGCAGTTCTTC.

The chain carries TRBV5-4 and TRBJ1-3; tentatively, D is TRBD1 (5 bases). Germline V CDR1 and CDR2: SGHNT, YYREEE (reference sequence). V lost 5 bases and J lost 0, with 12 bases in between. This CDR3 has 15 residues. CDR3 amino acids: CASRRGGGSGNTIYF. The CDR3 bases are TGTGCCAGCAGACGAGGCGGGGGCTCTGGAAACACCATATATTTT.

The chain carries TRBV5-1 and TRBJ2-1; 8 bases are shared with TRBD2. The CDR3 extends over 17 amino acids. V was pared by 0 bases and J by 8 bases, with 13 bases of the junction left unmatched. Germline values: CDR1 SGHRS, CDR2 YFSETQ. The CDR3 protein is CASSLDGPAGVLDEQFF. In nucleotides, the CDR3 is TGCGCCAGCAGCTTGGATGGGCCAGCGGGGGTGTTGGATGAGCAGTTCTTC.

The J gene is TRBJ2-2, the V gene TRBV7-2; possibly TRBD1 for D (5 bases). The germline V gene has CDR1 SGHTA and CDR2 FQGNSA. Trimming took off 2 bases at V and 6 bases at J, with 13 bases between the two ends. This CDR3 is 15 amino acids long. The CDR3 spells CASSLMGPTPGELFF. The CDR3 region has the DNA TGTGCCAGCAGCTTAATGGGGCCTACCCCCGGGGAGCTGTTTTTT.

The chain uses TRBV4-1 and TRBJ2-1, with 7 bases lining up with TRBD1. Germline V gene lookup returns CDR1 MGHRA and CDR2 YSYEKL. The CDR3 length is 16 residues. V shed 3 bases, J shed 4 bases, and the junction held 9 bases outside the gene matches. CDR3 residues: CASSHEQGKGYNEQFF. In DNA form, the CDR3 reads TGCGCCAGCAGCCACGAACAGGGGAAGGGGTACAATGAGCAGTTCTTC.

This chain connects TRBV2 to TRBJ1-4; 9 bases fit TRBD1. The CDR3 covers 15 residues. The ends lost 6 bases at V and 8 bases at J; junction bases unmatched: 10. CDR1 SNHLY and CDR2 FYNNEI come from the germline V gene. The CDR3 is CASRATGTGSEKLFF. The CDR3 coding sequence is TGTGCCAGCAGGGCTACCGGGACAGGGAGCGAAAAACTGTTTTTT.

The V and J genes are TRBV11-2 and TRBJ2-7; D remains ambiguous. Trimming took off 1 base at V and 0 bases at J, with 10 bases between the two ends. The CDR3 loop spans 15 amino acids. Germline V gives CDR1 SGHAT, CDR2 FQNNGV. CDR3 residues: CASSLVHESSYEQYF. The CDR3 nucleotides read TGTGCCAGCAGCTTAGTTCATGAGAGCTCCTACGAGCAGTACTTC.

The V and J genes are TRBV9 and TRBJ2-3, with 12 bases aligning to TRBD2. The junction had 8 bases not matched to a gene; V was cut back by 3 bases and J by 6 bases. This CDR3 has 16 amino acids. Germline assignment: CDR1 SGDLS and CDR2 YYNGEE. CDR3 DNA: TGTGCCAGCAGCGAGGAGCCTAGCGGGAGGGATGATACGCAGTATTTT. Its protein product is CASSEEPSGRDDTQYF.

V is TRBV9 and J is TRBJ2-1; 9 positions agree with TRBD2. The CDR3 is 14 residues long. Germline lookup yields CDR1 SGDLS and CDR2 YYNGEE. Unmatched junction bases numbered 4, after V lost 1 base and J lost 8 bases. CDR3 bases: TGTGCCAGCAGCGTACTAGCGGGACCCTATGAGCAGTTCTTC. It specifies CASSVLAGPYEQFF.

The rearrangement uses TRBV7-8 and TRBJ2-2; D call uncertain. CDR1 is SGHVS and CDR2 is FQNEAQ in the germline V gene. The CDR3 length is 14 residues. Between the trimmed V and J ends, which lost 2 bases and 5 bases, there was a span of 9 bases. CDR3 sequence reads: CASSLMVRTGELFF. The CDR3 nucleotides are TGTGCCAGCAGCTTAATGGTGCGGACCGGGGAGCTGTTTTTT.

The chain is built from TRBV11-2 and TRBJ2-1; D is perhaps TRBD2 (6 bases). Between the trimmed V and J ends, which lost 6 bases and 9 bases, there was a span of 24 bases. The CDR3 is 16 residues long. Germline CDR1 and CDR2: SGHAT and FQNNGV. CDR3 DNA sequence: TGTGCCAGCAGACGAGGAGGGCTTGAGAAACGCACTGAGCAGTTCTTC. This sequence encodes CASRRGGLEKRTEQFF.